The subject of this entry is one T cell receptor beta chain. Its cognate antigen is unknown. The data derive from a study of T-cell memory formation after mild COVID-19. Study-level results: Pre-infection memory already had some responding clones, implying cross-reactive memory joined. Largely, contracting CD4+ clones fell within CM and EM, and contracting CD8+ clones within EMRA. Clones contracting over day 15 to 85 were CD4/CD8 balanced, with later expanders leaning CD4+.

Each CDR3 protein is one row after TCRdb ran MiXCR on the 5' RACE reads. The data hold 350,000 to 550,000 distinct CDR3 sequences, with around 17% observed a single time. The CDR3 covers 16 residues. The V gene end was trimmed by 0 bases and the J gene end by 8 bases; junction bases not matched to a gene: 6. From germline, CDR1 is KGHDR and CDR2 SFDVKD. Source material: PBMCs or a T cell subset sorted from them (not recorded which). This chain joins TRBV24-1 and TRBJ2-1, with 10 bases lining up with TRBD2. This sequence was found in a man younger than 30 who had mild COVID-19 (a few samples of this study predate the infection). Cell type and time point are not known. The CDR3 reads CATSDLRASGRDEQFF. The CDR3 DNA follows: TGTGCCACCAGTGATTTGCGGGCTAGCGGGAGAGATGAGCAGTTCTTC.